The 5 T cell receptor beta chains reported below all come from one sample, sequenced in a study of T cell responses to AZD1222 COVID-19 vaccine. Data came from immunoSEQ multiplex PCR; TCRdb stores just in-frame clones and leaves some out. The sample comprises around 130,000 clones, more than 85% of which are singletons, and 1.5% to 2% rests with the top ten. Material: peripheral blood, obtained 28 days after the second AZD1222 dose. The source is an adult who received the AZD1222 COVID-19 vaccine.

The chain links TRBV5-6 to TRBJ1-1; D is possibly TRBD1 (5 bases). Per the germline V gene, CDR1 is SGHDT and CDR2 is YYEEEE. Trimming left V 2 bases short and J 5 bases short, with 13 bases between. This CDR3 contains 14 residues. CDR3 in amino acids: CASSLGGPGTEAFF. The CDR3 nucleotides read TGTGCCAGCAGCTTAGGAGGACCAGGGACTGAAGCTTTCTTT.

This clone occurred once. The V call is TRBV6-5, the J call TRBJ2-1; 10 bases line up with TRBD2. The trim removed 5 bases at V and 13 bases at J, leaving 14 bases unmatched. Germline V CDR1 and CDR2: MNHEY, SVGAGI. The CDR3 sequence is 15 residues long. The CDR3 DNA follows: TGTGCCAGCAGTCTAACCGGGACTAGCGTGGGACGTCAGTTCTTC. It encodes CASSLTGTSVGRQFF.

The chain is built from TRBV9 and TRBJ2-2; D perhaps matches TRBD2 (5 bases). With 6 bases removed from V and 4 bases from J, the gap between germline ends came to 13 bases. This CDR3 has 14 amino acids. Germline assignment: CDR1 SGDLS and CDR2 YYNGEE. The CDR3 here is CASKREMGTGELFF. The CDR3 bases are TGTGCCAGCAAAAGGGAGATGGGCACCGGGGAGCTGTTTTTT.

CDR3 nucleotides: TGTGCCAGCAGCTTGCAGGGGGGCAGTGAAAAACTGTTTTTT. As protein: CASSLQGGSEKLFF. The J gene is TRBJ1-4, the V gene TRBV7-2; 7 nucleotides agree with TRBD1. J gave up 7 bases and V 3 bases, and 5 bases lay outside the gene matches. The CDR3 sequence is 14 residues long. CDR1 SGHTA and CDR2 FQGNSA come from the germline V gene.

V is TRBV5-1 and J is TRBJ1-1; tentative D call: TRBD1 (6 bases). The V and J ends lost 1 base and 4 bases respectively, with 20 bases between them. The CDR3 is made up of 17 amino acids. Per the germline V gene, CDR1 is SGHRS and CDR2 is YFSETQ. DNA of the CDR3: TGCGCCAGCAGCTTGACCCCGGGGGCCAGGGCGGGCACTGAAGCTTTCTTT. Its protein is CASSLTPGARAGTEAFF.